This record covers a single TCR beta chain. No antigen is known for it. This sample is drawn from a study of T cell responses to AZD1222 COVID-19 vaccine. The data were produced by immunoSEQ multiplex PCR, yet TCRdb's version contains in-frame clones alone and is incomplete. The sample consists of 150,000 to 250,000 clones, approximately 93% of them appearing once. Overall study results and limits: Per reports, nearly half of all spike-specific TCRs target regions that are unmutated in variants. Donor demographics were predominantly white British with a female majority; clonal diversity may be underestimated. Spike-spanning, vaccine-associated CD4 TCRs were dominant at 160-218 and 743-854. Rises in breadth and depth of Spike-specific TCRs came after two AZD1222 doses.

The CDR3 sequence is 14 residues long. The germline V and J ends were trimmed by 5 bases and 4 bases, with 14 bases remaining between them. Germline V gene sequence: CDR1 ENHRY, CDR2 SYGVKD. V gene TRBV10-3 combines with J gene TRBJ1-1; TRBD1 is a possible D gene (5 bases). This TCR was sampled from an adult who received the AZD1222 COVID-19 vaccine. This specimen was peripheral blood, taken 28 days after the second AZD1222 dose. CDR3 coding DNA: TGTGCCATCAGTTGGGACGGGAAACCCACTGAAGCTTTCTTT. It yields the protein CAISWDGKPTEAFF.